Listed below are T cell receptor beta chains from one sample, sequenced in a study of response to subunit inactivated influenza vaccine. TCRdb ran MiXCR on the RT-PCR reads and lists one entry per CDR3 protein. The sample has around 580,000 distinct CDR3 sequences, 12% to 15% seen once. The starting material was PBMCs from blood, obtained less than 13 days after vaccination. The receptors come from a man in his forties or fifties who received an inactivated influenza vaccine. CDR3s include the opening cysteine and the closing phenylalanine or tryptophan. The D gene is left open where the match is weak. Size values are once, few and many counts, or a class for expanded clones, and some rows have none.

few,TRBD1,TRBJ2-7,TRBV20-1,TGCAGTGCCGCCGGGACAGGGAAACACGAGCAGTACTTC,CSAAGTGKHEQYF
many,-,TRBJ2-2,TRBV12-3/TRBV12-4,TGTGCCAGCAGCCAGGACAGTGGGGTCGGGACCGGGGAGCTGTTTTTT,CASSQDSGVGTGELFF
many,-,TRBJ2-7,TRBV7-2,TGTGCCAGCAGCTACATGGACAGAACCTACGAGCAGTACTTC,CASSYMDRTYEQYF
few,TRBD1,TRBJ2-7,TRBV4-1,TGCGCCAGCAGCCAATTGAAGGGACAGGATAACGAGCAGTACTTC,CASSQLKGQDNEQYF
-,TRBD2,TRBJ2-3,TRBV7-2,TGTGCCAGCAGCTCGAGAGGGACTAGGGCTAGCACAGATACGCAGTATTTT,CASSSRGTRASTDTQYF
-,-,TRBJ2-2,TRBV11-2,TGTGCCAGCAGCTTCAGTTACACCGGGGAGCTGTTTTTT,CASSFSYTGELFF
few,TRBD2,TRBJ2-7,TRBV7-9,TGTGCCAGCAGCCCCGGACTAGCGGGAAAGTACGAGCAGTACTTC,CASSPGLAGKYEQYF
-,TRBD1,TRBJ2-4,TRBV6-2/TRBV6-3,TGTGCCAGCTGCCGAGCCGGGACAGTCCCGTACTTAGCCAAAAACATTCAGTACTTC,CASCRAGTVPYLAKNIQYF
once,-,TRBJ2-5,TRBV7-2,TGTGCCAGCAGCTCATGGGTGCCAGCCCCGTACCAAGAGACCCAGTACTTC,CASSSWVPAPYQETQYF
-,TRBD1,TRBJ2-1,TRBV6-1,TGTGCCAGCAACCCCGGGACAGGGACAAATGAGCAGTTCTTC,CASNPGTGTNEQFF
few,-,TRBJ2-5,TRBV20-1,TGCAGTGCTAGTGGCCAGGGAGAGACCCAGTACTTC,CSASGQGETQYF
-,-,TRBJ1-2,TRBV7-2,TGTGCCAGCAGCTTAGCAGCAGGGGCTGGTGGCTACACCTTC,CASSLAAGAGGYTF
-,-,TRBJ2-5,TRBV3-1,TGTGCCAGCAAAGTGCAGGAGTTCCAAGAGACCCAGTACTTC,CASKVQEFQETQYF
-,TRBD1,TRBJ2-5,TRBV7-9,TGTGCCAGCAGCTTAGCCGGACAGGGTACGGGAGAGACCCAGTACTTC,CASSLAGQGTGETQYF
few,TRBD1,TRBJ2-1,TRBV5-1,TGCGCCAGCAGCAAACTTGACAGGGGGGCTGCCTACAATGAGCAGTTCTTC,CASSKLDRGAAYNEQFF
many,TRBD1,TRBJ2-5,TRBV11-2,TGTGCCAGCAGCTACCGGGACAGAGTTAAGACCCAGTACTTC,CASSYRDRVKTQYF
many,-,TRBJ2-7,TRBV5-8,TGTGCCAGCAGCCGGGGGAGGACCTACGAGCAGTACTTC,CASSRGRTYEQYF
-,-,TRBJ2-7,TRBV12-3/TRBV12-4,TGTGCCAGCAGTTTACGCGCCGGAGTCTACGAGCAGTACTTC,CASSLRAGVYEQYF
-,-,TRBJ2-7,TRBV20-1,TGCAGTGCTAGAGGAGTCAGGCAGTCCTACGAGCAGTACTTC,CSARGVRQSYEQYF
-,TRBD1,TRBJ1-2,TRBV4-2,TGTGCCAGCAGCCAACCCGGGACAGGGGATGGCTACACCTTC,CASSQPGTGDGYTF
-,-,TRBJ1-6,TRBV19,TGTGCCAGTAGTATCGACTCCTATAATTCACCCCTCCACTTT,CASSIDSYNSPLHF
few,-,TRBJ2-7,TRBV7-2,TGTGCCAGCAGCTTAGATGTGGGCAGCTCCTACGAGCAGTACTTC,CASSLDVGSSYEQYF
-,TRBD1,TRBJ1-1,TRBV28,TGTGCCAGCAGTTCCCCGGGACAGGGCTTTGTGAACACTGAAGCTTTCTTT,CASSSPGQGFVNTEAFF
-,TRBD2,TRBJ2-3,TRBV6-1,TGTGCCAGCACCGTAGCGGGAGGGAACACAGATACGCAGTATTTT,CASTVAGGNTDTQYF
-,-,TRBJ1-1,TRBV7-9,TGTGCCAGCAGCTCCCTCGCCACTGAAGCTTTCTTT,CASSSLATEAFF
many,-,TRBJ2-1,TRBV20-1,TGCAGTGCTAGAGATCACGGCAATGAGCAGTTCTTC,CSARDHGNEQFF
many,-,TRBJ2-3,TRBV12-3/TRBV12-4,TGTGCCAGCAGCCACAGGGCTATCGCGGGATTCACAGATACGCAGTATTTT,CASSHRAIAGFTDTQYF
-,-,TRBJ1-1,TRBV7-9,TGTGCCAGCAGCTTGGCAGGGTTTGAAGCTTTCTTT,CASSLAGFEAFF
few,-,TRBJ2-7,TRBV15,TGTGCCACCAGCAGGGTAAAGGCCTACGAGCAGTACTTC,CATSRVKAYEQYF
few,TRBD2,TRBJ2-1,TRBV28,TGTGCCAGTAGCGGGGATGGGACTAGCGGGAGTCGGTCCTACAATGAGCAGTTCTTC,CASSGDGTSGSRSYNEQFF
-,-,TRBJ1-6,TRBV5-1,TGCGCCAGCAGCTTTCTTTCTGGGTCACCCCTCCACTTT,CASSFLSGSPLHF
many,TRBD2,TRBJ2-7,TRBV7-2,TGTGCCAGCAGCTCCGGGACTAGCGGATCCTACGAGCAGTACTTC,CASSSGTSGSYEQYF
-,-,TRBJ2-7,TRBV4-3,TGCGCCAGCAGCCAAGTGGCCAGGGCGTACGAGCAGTACTTC,CASSQVARAYEQYF
-,TRBD2,TRBJ2-3,TRBV20-1,TGCAGTGCTAGAGGTAGCGGGAAGGAGGGTAGCACAGATACGCAGTATTTT,CSARGSGKEGSTDTQYF
-,-,TRBJ2-5,TRBV28,TGTGCCAGCAGTTCGGGACAAAAACGTGGGACCCAGTACTTC,CASSSGQKRGTQYF
many,-,TRBJ2-7,TRBV6-5,TGTGCCAGCAGTTTAGACAGCACCTACGAGCAGTACTTC,CASSLDSTYEQYF
many,TRBD2,TRBJ2-1,TRBV24-1,TGTGCCACCAGTGATTTGGGCAGCGGGAGGGTAAATGAGCAGTTCTTC,CATSDLGSGRVNEQFF
many,-,TRBJ2-2,TRBV5-1,TGCGCCAGCAGCTTGGAGGCTCTACTAGGGAACACCGGGGAGCTGTTTTTT,CASSLEALLGNTGELFF
-,-,TRBJ1-5,TRBV6-1,TGTGCCAGCAGGGGTTGGCGCAATCAGCCCCAGCATTTT,CASRGWRNQPQHF
few,-,TRBJ2-7,TRBV15,TGTGCCACCAGCAAGAGTGGGGGGATTAGCTCCTACGAGCAGTACTTC,CATSKSGGISSYEQYF
few,TRBD1,TRBJ1-5,TRBV12-3/TRBV12-4,TGTGCCAGCAGTTTAGCGACAGGGAGGCGTCAGCCCCAGCATTTT,CASSLATGRRQPQHF
-,-,TRBJ2-7,TRBV5-6,TGTGCCAGCAGCTTGGCCCAGGGGACTGGACTGTACGAGCAGTACTTC,CASSLAQGTGLYEQYF
-,TRBD1,TRBJ1-5,TRBV12-3/TRBV12-4,TGTGCCAGCACCGGCGGACAGGGGAACCCTGATAGCAATCAGCCCCAGCATTTT,CASTGGQGNPDSNQPQHF
few,TRBD2,TRBJ2-7,TRBV6-4,TGTGCCAGCAGTGTCCAATTCGGGGGGACCTACGAGCAGTACTTC,CASSVQFGGTYEQYF
few,-,TRBJ2-3,TRBV20-1,TGCAGTGCTAGGGATCATGGAAGCGGTAACACAGATACGCAGTATTTT,CSARDHGSGNTDTQYF
many,TRBD1,TRBJ2-7,TRBV25-1,TGTGCCAGCACACGGGACAGGGGAGGTGAGCAGTACTTC,CASTRDRGGEQYF
-,-,TRBJ2-7,TRBV11-2,TGTGCCAGCAGCTTCAGTGCCGGGACGGCCACCTACGAGCAGTACTTC,CASSFSAGTATYEQYF